This T cell receptor beta chain is drawn from a study of blood T cell repertoires in COVID-19. The overall study: T cells, B-cell-depleted T cells, or PBMCs provided the cDNA or gDNA that served as material.

Deletions cut 6 bases from V and 5 bases from J, with 10 bases between. The CDR3 spans 13 residues. In the study's own analysis: Using reference gene primer amplification, nucleated cell counts were estimated. TCRdb keeps only in-frame clones here, not all; method: immunoSEQ multiplex PCR. That table gives V, J and clone size, and the DNA gave D and trimming. Of around 72,000 clones listed, 86% are singletons. This sequence joins TRBV12-3 or TRBV12-4 and TRBJ1-4; D might be TRBD1 (6 bases). Sample: peripheral blood. The clonotype originates from a man between 65 and 80 years old with active or convalescent COVID-19. The CDR3: CASRVGGNEKLFF. The CDR3 nucleotides read TGTGCCAGCAGGGTAGGGGGAAATGAAAAACTGTTTTTT.